Listed here is a single T cell receptor beta chain. Its antigen is not known. The entry originates in a study of CD8+ T cells in alopecia areata. Study-wide context: The tofacitinib course ran for 6 to 18 months and was followed by 6 months off drug.

Extraction and reverse transcription of RNA yielded cDNA as the sequencing template. Libraries were prepared by immunoSEQ multiplex PCR; TCRdb keeps only in-frame clonotypes and omits some of them. The sample comprises around 100,000 clones, about three fifths of which are singletons, and 12% rests with the top ten. Germline assignment: CDR1 LNHDA and CDR2 SQIVND (reference sequence). Unmatched junction bases numbered 4, after V lost 7 bases and J lost 2 bases. This CDR3 contains 14 residues. Study-level points and caveats: Higher clonality and more expanded CD8+ clones appeared in lesional than normal scalp.

Treatment of the sample: oral pan-JAK inhibitor, 5-10 mg twice daily. Peripheral blood samples and lesional scalp punch biopsies were obtained from alopecia areata patients. This sample comprised CD8+ T cells sorted from blood, obtained at week 24, from a patient treated with tofacitinib. This rearrangement joins TRBV19 to TRBJ1-5; 8 bases match TRBD1. The clonotype comes from a human donor with alopecia areata. CDR3 in DNA: TGTGCCAGTAAGGACAGGGACGGCAATCAGCCCCAGCATTTT. Protein sequence: CASKDRDGNQPQHF.